These T cell receptor beta chains were read from a single sample in a study of T cell responses to AZD1222 COVID-19 vaccine. Assay used: immunoSEQ multiplex PCR; TCRdb lists only in-frame clones, some missing. The table lists 100,000 to 150,000 clones, roughly 92% of them singletons. The source was peripheral blood, collected on day 0 of AZD1222 vaccination. These receptor sequences come from an adult in good health. CDR3s include the opening cysteine and the closing phenylalanine or tryptophan. Each record gives: V gene, clone size, D gene, J gene, CDR3 DNA, CDR3 protein. A D gene is named only where the DNA matches it firmly. Some rows mark clone size as missing; the rest say once, few, many or name a class of expanded clone.

v_call: TRBV7-3
clone_size: NA
d_call: TRBD1
j_call: TRBJ1-2
cdr3_nt: TGTGCCAGCAGCTTTACGGGGGACAGGGCTGATGGCTACACCTTC
cdr3_aa: CASSFTGDRADGYTF

v_call: TRBV5-1
clone_size: once
d_call: NA
j_call: TRBJ1-5
cdr3_nt: TGCGCCAGCAGCTCCCTACCTCCAGGGAGAGTCCAGCCCCAGCATTTT
cdr3_aa: CASSSLPPGRVQPQHF

v_call: TRBV5-6
clone_size: NA
d_call: NA
j_call: TRBJ1-2
cdr3_nt: TGTGCCAGCAGCTTAAAGTCGGGGGCCGGTGGCTACACCTTC
cdr3_aa: CASSLKSGAGGYTF

v_call: TRBV5-5
clone_size: few
d_call: NA
j_call: TRBJ1-1
cdr3_nt: TGTGCCAGCAGCCCGGCAGTAACTCACACTGAAGCTTTCTTT
cdr3_aa: CASSPAVTHTEAFF

v_call: TRBV7-8
clone_size: NA
d_call: NA
j_call: TRBJ1-3
cdr3_nt: TGTGCCAGCAGCTTAGGAGGGATGGGGGTTGACACCATATATTTT
cdr3_aa: CASSLGGMGVDTIYF

v_call: TRBV30
clone_size: NA
d_call: NA
j_call: TRBJ1-5
cdr3_nt: TGTGCCTGGACTACTGGGAGAGGCAATCAGCCCCAGCATTTT
cdr3_aa: CAWTTGRGNQPQHF

v_call: TRBV21-1
clone_size: NA
d_call: NA
j_call: TRBJ1-2
cdr3_nt: TGTGCCAGCAGCAGGGCAGGGGGCGCGAACTATGGCTACACCTTC
cdr3_aa: CASSRAGGANYGYTF

v_call: TRBV5-6
clone_size: NA
d_call: TRBD2
j_call: TRBJ2-7
cdr3_nt: TGTGCCAGCAGCTTTACTAGCGGGGGGGCCTACGAGCAGTACTTC
cdr3_aa: CASSFTSGGAYEQYF

v_call: TRBV28
clone_size: NA
d_call: TRBD2
j_call: TRBJ2-4
cdr3_nt: TGTGCGGGAGGGAGAGGGATCAAAAACATTCAGTACTTC
cdr3_aa: CAGGRGIKNIQYF

v_call: TRBV6-7
clone_size: once
d_call: TRBD1
j_call: TRBJ1-5
cdr3_nt: TGTGCCAGCAGTTACGACGGGACAGGGCTTCAGCCCCAGCATTTT
cdr3_aa: CASSYDGTGLQPQHF

v_call: TRBV12-3/TRBV12-4
clone_size: NA
d_call: TRBD1
j_call: TRBJ1-1
cdr3_nt: TGTGCCAGCAGTTTCCCGGGACAGGTCGAAGCTTTCTTT
cdr3_aa: CASSFPGQVEAFF

v_call: TRBV23-1
clone_size: NA
d_call: NA
j_call: TRBJ1-6
cdr3_nt: TGCGCCAGCAGTCATTTCGTTCCGGGCCCTAAACGGTCTTCACCCCTCCACTTT
cdr3_aa: CASSHFVPGPKRSSPLHF

v_call: TRBV19
clone_size: NA
d_call: TRBD1
j_call: TRBJ1-6
cdr3_nt: TGTGCCAGTAGTTGGAATTCAGGGGGCGGTTCACCCCTCCACTTT
cdr3_aa: CASSWNSGGGSPLHF

v_call: TRBV7-9
clone_size: NA
d_call: TRBD2
j_call: TRBJ2-5
cdr3_nt: TGTGCCAGCAGCTCGTCTAGCGGGGGAGAGACCCAGTACTTC
cdr3_aa: CASSSSSGGETQYF

v_call: TRBV27
clone_size: NA
d_call: TRBD2
j_call: TRBJ2-1
cdr3_nt: TGTGCCAGCAGTCGAATAGGGGCATTTGGGCTAGCGGGAGTCAATGAGCAGTTCTTC
cdr3_aa: CASSRIGAFGLAGVNEQFF

v_call: TRBV30
clone_size: NA
d_call: NA
j_call: TRBJ1-3
cdr3_nt: TGTGCCTGGAATTTCCGGGACACCATATATTTT
cdr3_aa: CAWNFRDTIYF

v_call: TRBV19
clone_size: NA
d_call: NA
j_call: TRBJ1-1
cdr3_nt: TGTGCCAGTAGTATGGGCAGAAAAAACACTGAAGCTTTCTTT
cdr3_aa: CASSMGRKNTEAFF

v_call: TRBV21-1
clone_size: once
d_call: NA
j_call: TRBJ1-3
cdr3_nt: TGTGCCAGCAGCACACGACACGGTCGTAACACCATATATTTT
cdr3_aa: CASSTRHGRNTIYF

v_call: TRBV2
clone_size: NA
d_call: NA
j_call: TRBJ1-1
cdr3_nt: TGTGCCACCGCATACCCCACAGGAGGCCCTGAAGCTTTCTTT
cdr3_aa: CATAYPTGGPEAFF

v_call: TRBV7-2
clone_size: NA
d_call: TRBD2
j_call: TRBJ2-2
cdr3_nt: TGTGCCAGCAGCCCGACTAGCGGATTTTTAACCGGGGAGCTGTTTTTT
cdr3_aa: CASSPTSGFLTGELFF

v_call: TRBV6-2/TRBV6-3
clone_size: NA
d_call: NA
j_call: TRBJ1-2
cdr3_nt: TGTGCCAGCAGCGAGGGACGGCGCTATGGCTACACCTTC
cdr3_aa: CASSEGRRYGYTF

v_call: TRBV3-1/TRBV3-2
clone_size: NA
d_call: TRBD1
j_call: TRBJ1-2
cdr3_nt: TGTGCCAGCAGCGATAGGGGGACAGGTGCAAACTATGGCTACACCTTC
cdr3_aa: CASSDRGTGANYGYTF